This passage covers 16 T cell receptor beta chains from one sample sequenced in a study of blood T cell repertoires in COVID-19. Sequenced by immunoSEQ multiplex PCR; TCRdb stores in-frame clones only, minus some. The sample contains about 74,000 clones, around nine tenths of which appear only once. The specimen sequenced was peripheral blood. These receptors originate from a man aged 65 to 85 with active or convalescent COVID-19.

The chain employs TRBV15 and TRBJ2-1; a weak D match, TRBD2 (6 bases). Germline CDR1 reads LNHNV; CDR2 reads YYDKDF (reference sequence). The germline V and J ends were trimmed by 1 base and 7 bases, with 14 bases remaining between them. CDR3 size: 15 residues. In DNA, the CDR3 is TGTGCCACCAGCAGAGTCGCCTTCGGGGGAAATGAGCAGTTCTTC. As protein: CATSRVAFGGNEQFF.

J is TRBJ2-1 and V is TRBV27, with 7 bases fitting TRBD2. The CDR3 totals 16 residues. Per germline, CDR1 MNHEY and CDR2 SMNVEV (reference sequence). J was trimmed by 0 bases and V by 5 bases; bases with no gene match: 7. CDR3 sequence: CASSINGRSSYNEQFF. The CDR3 DNA reads as TGTGCCAGCAGTATAAACGGGAGGTCCTCCTACAATGAGCAGTTCTTC.

This sequence joins TRBV5-1 and TRBJ2-7, with TRBD1 matching over 8 bases. V shed 4 bases and J 7 bases; nucleotides not matched to a gene: 13. The germline V gene encodes CDR1 SGHRS and CDR2 YFSETQ. The CDR3 contains 15 residues. The CDR3 sequence is CASSPWTGSVGEQYF. The CDR3 DNA follows: TGCGCCAGCAGCCCTTGGACAGGGTCGGTGGGGGAGCAGTACTTC.

The chain is built from TRBV24-1 and TRBJ1-2; 7 bases are shared with TRBD1. Germline loops: CDR1 KGHDR, CDR2 SFDVKD. Trimming removed 3 bases from V and 3 bases from J; junction bases left unmatched: 3. This CDR3 has 14 residues. The CDR3 here is CATSDEGTDYGYTF. The CDR3 DNA is TGTGCCACCAGTGATGAAGGGACAGACTATGGCTACACCTTC.

The V call is TRBV7-2, the J call TRBJ2-4; D perhaps matches TRBD2 (5 bases). CDR1 is SGHTA, CDR2 FQGNSA, per germline. V dropped 5 bases and J dropped 7 bases, with 18 bases sitting between them. The CDR3 length is 15 residues. The CDR3 protein is CASSQARARGNIQYF. The CDR3 bases are TGTGCCAGCAGCCAGGCGAGGGCTCGAGGGAACATTCAGTACTTC.

The chain combines TRBV6-4 with TRBJ2-1, with 7 bases fitting TRBD2. Germline lookup yields CDR1 MRHNA and CDR2 SNTAGT. J lost 3 bases, V lost 3 bases, and 5 bases had no gene match. The CDR3 totals 15 residues. CDR3 DNA: TGTGCCAGCAGTGAAGGAACTAGCGTCTACAATGAGCAGTTCTTC. Translated, it gives CASSEGTSVYNEQFF.

This chain connects TRBV5-1 to TRBJ2-2; 8 nucleotides line up with TRBD1. The CDR3 loop spans 15 amino acids. Germline V lookup: CDR1 SGHRS, CDR2 YFSETQ. V shed 5 bases and J 1 base; nucleotides not matched to a gene: 4. The CDR3 DNA reads TGCGCCAGCAGGGAACAGGGGGTGAACACCGGGGAGCTGTTTTTT. This sequence encodes CASREQGVNTGELFF.

The chain combines TRBV5-1 with TRBJ2-1; 8 nucleotides line up with TRBD2. With V trimmed by 4 bases and J by 8 bases, 11 bases remained unmatched. CDR1 is SGHRS and CDR2 is YFSETQ in the germline V gene. CDR3 length: 15 residues. The CDR3 DNA sequence: TGCGCCAGCAGCGTCTCCGGGACTAGAGGGGATGAGCAGTTCTTC. Translating gives CASSVSGTRGDEQFF.

The rearrangement joins TRBV19 to TRBJ2-5; no firm D call. The CDR3 spans 16 residues. V was pared by 5 bases and J by 5 bases, with 21 bases between. CDR1 and CDR2 from the germline V gene are LNHDA and SQIVND (reference sequence). The chain's CDR3 is CASSQEDRLLGETQYF. CDR3 coding DNA: TGTGCCAGTAGTCAAGAAGACCGCTTACTCGGGGAGACCCAGTACTTC.

The chain combines TRBV7-6 with TRBJ1-5; a possible D gene is TRBD1 (5 bases). This CDR3 comprises 16 residues. The germline CDR1 and CDR2 sequences are SGHVS and FNYEAQ. V lost 5 bases and J lost 12, with 26 bases in between. This chain's CDR3 is CASSPNLGGVPSGQHF. CDR3 coding DNA: TGTGCCAGCAGCCCGAACCTCGGGGGGGTCCCCTCGGGCCAGCATTTT.

The chain uses TRBV19 and TRBJ1-6; 8 positions agree with TRBD1. This CDR3 is built from 16 residues. With 3 bases clipped from V and 5 bases from J, the junction kept 6 bases outside the gene matches. The germline V gene has CDR1 LNHDA and CDR2 SQIVND (reference sequence). This chain's CDR3 is CASSMRTGKNNSPLHF. For the CDR3, the DNA is TGTGCCAGTAGTATGAGGACAGGGAAGAATAATTCACCCCTCCACTTT.

The chain has TRBV2 and TRBJ1-4, with D tentatively TRBD1 (6 bases). Germline CDR1 is SNHLY and CDR2 is FYNNEI. The length of the CDR3 is 15 residues. V was trimmed by 6 bases and J by 0 bases, leaving 11 bases between them. In DNA, the CDR3 is TGTGCCAGCAGCGAACAGGGCCCAACTAATGAAAAACTGTTTTTT. Its translation: CASSEQGPTNEKLFF.

The chain has TRBV2 and TRBJ1-2; D ambiguous. CDR3 size: 16 residues. Germline lookup yields CDR1 SNHLY and CDR2 FYNNEI. Trimming left V 7 bases short and J 7 bases short, with 25 bases between. The CDR3 region has the DNA TGTGCCAGCACTAGGAGGTGGGGAATGTCCGGCCTTGGCTACACCTTC. It specifies CASTRRWGMSGLGYTF.

This chain links TRBV18 with TRBJ1-1; 10 positions agree with TRBD1. The germline V gene encodes CDR1 KGHSH and CDR2 LQKENI. The length of the CDR3 is 13 residues. V shed 5 bases, J shed 7 bases, and the junction held 4 bases outside the gene matches. The CDR3 sequence is CASSGTGAGEAFF. Here the CDR3 DNA reads TGTGCCAGCTCAGGGACAGGGGCGGGTGAAGCTTTCTTT. The full variable domain, its missing parts supplied by reference TRBV18 and TRBJ1-1, is NAGVMQNPRHLVRRRGQEARLRCSPMKGHSHVYWYRQLPEEGLKFMVYLQKENIIDESGMPKERFSAEFPKEGPSILRIQQVVRGDSAAYFCASSGTGAGEAFFGQGTRLTVV.

This clone appeared a single time. This sequence joins TRBV7-9 and TRBJ1-1, with TRBD1 matching over 8 bases. The CDR3 loop spans 15 amino acids. Trimming at V came to 5 bases and at J to 1 base, leaving 6 bases not matched to a gene. Germline V CDR1 and CDR2: SEHNR, FQNEAQ (reference sequence). CDR3 nucleotide sequence: TGTGCCAGCAGCCGATCCGGGACAGGGAACACTGAAGCTTTCTTT. Its translation is CASSRSGTGNTEAFF.

This clone appeared once. The gene calls are TRBV18 and TRBJ2-5; 7 bases agree with TRBD1. V was pared by 3 bases and J by 2 bases, with 6 bases of the junction left unmatched. In germline, CDR1 is KGHSH, CDR2 LQKENI. This CDR3 has 15 residues. The CDR3, as DNA: TGTGCCAGCTCACCCACCAGGGGGTTGCAAGAGACCCAGTACTTC. It translates to CASSPTRGLQETQYF.